Below, one TCR beta chain is given with its context. Researchers sorted participants into cohorts using their self-reported clinical history. The data originate from a study of blood T cell repertoires in COVID-19. Study details: COVID-19 samples from acute and convalescent phases originated in the United States, Italy and Spain. PBMCs, B-cell-depleted T cells, or T cells provided the cDNA or gDNA that made up the material.

TCRdb's table, derived via immunoSEQ multiplex PCR, lists solely in-frame clones and lacks some. The sample yields a few hundred thousand clones, 80% to 90% seen once. The germline V gene encodes CDR1 SGHTA and CDR2 FQGNSA. CDR3 length: 15 amino acids. Unmatched junction bases numbered 8, after V lost 5 bases and J lost 5 bases. The specimen sequenced was PBMCs or T cells enriched from blood (not recorded which). The chain couples TRBV7-2 to TRBJ1-5; 8 bases fit TRBD1. The receptor's source is a woman in her twenties or thirties who had recovered from COVID-19. In DNA, the CDR3 is TGTGCCAGCAGCCGGACAGGGTTTGGGTATCAGCCCCAGCATTTT. Translated: CASSRTGFGYQPQHF.